The source of this TCR beta chain is a study of blood T cell repertoires in COVID-19. Study details: Sources were T cells, B-cell-depleted T cells, or PBMCs; the material itself was cDNA or gDNA.

V lost 7 bases, J lost 0 bases, and 9 bases stayed unmatched. This CDR3 has 16 amino acids. The germline CDR1 and CDR2 sequences are SGDLS and YYNGEE. The protocol was immunoSEQ multiplex PCR, while the TCRdb copy is restricted to in-frame clones and leaves out a portion. The sample lists approximately 500,000 clones, roughly 88% occurring once. This rearrangement joins TRBV9 to TRBJ2-7; 11 bases are a match to TRBD2. Specimen: peripheral blood. This TCR was recovered from a human donor in a cohort sampled during active COVID-19. The CDR3 is CASARGGTSGSYEQYF. As DNA, the CDR3 is TGTGCCAGCGCCCGGGGCGGGACTAGCGGCTCCTACGAGCAGTACTTC.